A selection of T cell receptor beta chains follows, all from one sample in a study of shared clonotypes between healthy human individuals. Assay: immunoSEQ multiplex PCR; the TCRdb copy retains only in-frame clones and omits some. The data show a few million clones, just over 90% seen once. Sequenced material: naive CD4+ T cells from PBMCs. These receptors all come from a man in his late teens or twenties in good health. Some clones in this sample may be carry-over from other donors' samples. Each CDR3 is given with its conserved first and last residue. The D gene is left open where the match is weak. Size tells how often a clone was seen (once, few, many) or the class of an expanded clone, and some rows leave it out.

CDR3 DNA | CDR3 protein | clone size | J gene | V gene | D gene
TGTGCCAGCAGCGACAAAGGTGGCGAAACTGAAGCTTTCTTT | CASSDKGGETEAFF | NA | TRBJ1-1 | TRBV7-3 | NA
TGCAGCGTTGATGGACAGGGGAACTACGAGCAGTACTTC | CSVDGQGNYEQYF | NA | TRBJ2-7 | TRBV29-1 | TRBD1
TGTGCCAGCAGCTTGTCAGGGCCTGGATACGAGCAGTACTTC | CASSLSGPGYEQYF | NA | TRBJ2-7 | TRBV5-4 | NA
TGTGCCAGCAGTTTATGGGGGGACGGGCCTGAAGCTTTCTTT | CASSLWGDGPEAFF | NA | TRBJ1-1 | TRBV28 | NA
TGTGCCAGCTCACAGGACAGACACGAGCAGTACTTC | CASSQDRHEQYF | NA | TRBJ2-7 | TRBV18 | NA
TGTGCCAGCAGCCAAGAGGTCGGCAGGGGGATGAACACTGAAGCTTTCTTT | CASSQEVGRGMNTEAFF | NA | TRBJ1-1 | TRBV4-2 | TRBD1
TGTGCCTGGACAACGTGGAGGGGCGCTGAAGCTTTCTTT | CAWTTWRGAEAFF | few | TRBJ1-1 | TRBV30 | NA
TGTGCCAGCAGGGACGCAAGCAATCAGCCCCAGCATTTT | CASRDASNQPQHF | NA | TRBJ1-5 | TRBV28 | NA
TGTGCCGGGGGAGCGGGAGGAGTGGCTGGAAAGACCCAGTACTTC | CAGGAGGVAGKTQYF | NA | TRBJ2-5 | TRBV2 | TRBD2
TGTGCCAGCTCACCACAGGGCAGGGGGAAGGCAGATACGCAGTATTTT | CASSPQGRGKADTQYF | NA | TRBJ2-3 | TRBV18 | TRBD1
TGTGCCAGCAAGAGGGGGCGAAGCGGGACAGGAAGAGAGACCCAGTACTTC | CASKRGRSGTGRETQYF | NA | TRBJ2-5 | TRBV2 | NA
TGTGCCTGGACTCACATACTTCCGGGACAGGGGGCGGCAGATACGCAGTATTTT | CAWTHILPGQGAADTQYF | NA | TRBJ2-3 | TRBV30 | TRBD1
TGTGCCAGCAGCTCTGGGCCCCCGTTGACTACTGGAAACACCATATATTTT | CASSSGPPLTTGNTIYF | NA | TRBJ1-3 | TRBV7-8 | NA
TGTGCCAGCAGCCCCCCCGGGAGTTCCCATTCTGAGCAGTACTTC | CASSPPGSSHSEQYF | NA | TRBJ2-7 | TRBV9 | NA
TGTGCCAGCAGCCCGAGACCCCGGGACAGGGGGAGGAATGAGCAGTTCTTC | CASSPRPRDRGRNEQFF | NA | TRBJ2-1 | TRBV7-9 | TRBD1
TGTGCCATCAGTGATTTTCCGGGACGGAGATCTACAGATACGCAGTATTTT | CAISDFPGRRSTDTQYF | NA | TRBJ2-3 | TRBV10-3 | NA
TGTGCCAGCAGGCCGGGACAGAGGAACATTCAGTACTTC | CASRPGQRNIQYF | once | TRBJ2-4 | TRBV6-1 | TRBD1
TGCAGCGTTGAGGGGCAGGCCAAAAACATTCAGTACTTC | CSVEGQAKNIQYF | NA | TRBJ2-4 | TRBV29-1 | NA
TGTGCCATCAGTGATGGCGATACGCAGTATTTT | CAISDGDTQYF | NA | TRBJ2-3 | TRBV10-3 | NA
TGTGCCAGCAGGGCAGACAGGGGCGCTGAAGCTTTCTTT | CASRADRGAEAFF | NA | TRBJ1-1 | TRBV7-3 | TRBD1
TGTGCCAGCAGCGTAGGCGGGATAACCGCCGGGGAGCTGTTTTTT | CASSVGGITAGELFF | NA | TRBJ2-2 | TRBV9 | NA
TGTGCCAGCAGCGTAGGCGCAGGGGGAATCTGGGATACGCAGTATTTT | CASSVGAGGIWDTQYF | NA | TRBJ2-3 | TRBV9 | TRBD1
TGTGCCAGCAGTTTACAGAGGTGGTACCCCTACGAGCAGTACTTC | CASSLQRWYPYEQYF | once | TRBJ2-7 | TRBV28 | NA
TGTGCCAGCAGATACTCAGGACTAGCGGGAGTCAGGGATGGCTACACCTTC | CASRYSGLAGVRDGYTF | once | TRBJ1-2 | TRBV28 | NA
TGTGCCAGCAGCTACGACAGGGGAAACACCATATATTTT | CASSYDRGNTIYF | NA | TRBJ1-3 | TRBV7-3 | NA
TGTGCCAGCAGGGGTGAGGGGCCAGATACGCAGTATTTT | CASRGEGPDTQYF | NA | TRBJ2-3 | TRBV7-3 | NA
TGTGCCCTCGGGAGCCAGGCGGGTAGCACAGATACGCAGTATTTT | CALGSQAGSTDTQYF | NA | TRBJ2-3 | TRBV28 | NA
TGTGCCAGTCCCCCCGGCAATGAGCAGTTCTTC | CASPPGNEQFF | once | TRBJ2-1 | TRBV19 | NA
TGTGCCAGCAGCCAAACGAGCACCCGGGGTGTGTATGGCTACACCTTC | CASSQTSTRGVYGYTF | NA | TRBJ1-2 | TRBV14 | NA
TGTGCCAGCTCACCCACAGGCGACACAGATACGCAGTATTTT | CASSPTGDTDTQYF | NA | TRBJ2-3 | TRBV18 | NA
TGCGCCAGCAGCTTAACTAGCGGGGTGAGAGAGACCCAGTACTTC | CASSLTSGVRETQYF | NA | TRBJ2-5 | TRBV4-1 | TRBD2
TGTGCCAGCAGTGCCCAACTAGCGGGAAGTGCAGATACGCAGTATTTT | CASSAQLAGSADTQYF | once | TRBJ2-3 | TRBV25-1 | TRBD2
TGTGCCAGCAGCCAAGAACCTAGGGATTGGCAGTTCTTC | CASSQEPRDWQFF | NA | TRBJ2-1 | TRBV4-2 | NA
TGTGCCAGTACCCCGACAGGATACTATGGCTACACCTTC | CASTPTGYYGYTF | once | TRBJ1-2 | TRBV19 | NA
TGTGCCAGCAGCCCAGACAGGGGACGAGTTGACGAGCAGTACTTC | CASSPDRGRVDEQYF | NA | TRBJ2-7 | TRBV9 | TRBD1